The 2 T cell receptor beta chains presented below share a single source sample, sequenced in a study of cytomegalovirus exposure and HLA in healthy donors. PCR employed 60 Vbeta and 13 Jbeta primers. TCRdb's table, derived via immunoSEQ multiplex PCR, lists solely in-frame clones and lacks some. The sample includes around 100,000 clones. The material sequenced was PBMCs. The source is a man aged 35 to 55 in good health and CMV-seronegative.

The CDR3 sequence: CASSLDRGPAFF. CDR3 bases: TGTGCCAGCAGCTTGGACAGGGGACCAGCTTTCTTT. This chain links TRBV7-2 with TRBJ1-1; 9 nucleotides align to TRBD1. This CDR3 region has 12 residues. Germline lookup yields CDR1 SGHTA and CDR2 FQGNSA. Unmatched junction bases numbered 3, after V lost 3 bases and J lost 10 bases.

The J gene is TRBJ2-1, the V gene TRBV13, with 9 bases matching TRBD2. J lost 5 bases, V lost 3 bases, and 8 bases had no gene match. The CDR3 runs 16 residues. Germline lookup yields CDR1 PRHDT and CDR2 FYEKMQ (reference sequence). The chain's CDR3 is CASSLYTSGWNNEQFF. CDR3 sequence (DNA): TGTGCCAGCAGCTTGTACACTAGCGGGTGGAACAATGAGCAGTTCTTC.